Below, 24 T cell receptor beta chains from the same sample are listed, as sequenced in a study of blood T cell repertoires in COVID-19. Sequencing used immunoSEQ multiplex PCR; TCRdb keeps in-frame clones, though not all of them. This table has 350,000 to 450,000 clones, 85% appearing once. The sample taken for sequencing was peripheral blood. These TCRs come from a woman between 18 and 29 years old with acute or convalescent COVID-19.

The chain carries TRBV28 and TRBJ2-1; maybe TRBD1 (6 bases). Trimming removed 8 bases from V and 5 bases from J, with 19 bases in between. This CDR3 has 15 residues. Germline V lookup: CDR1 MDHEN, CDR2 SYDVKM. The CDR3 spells CASGLGRGLDNEQFF. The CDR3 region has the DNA TGTGCCAGCGGCCTCGGCAGGGGCCTTGACAATGAGCAGTTCTTC.

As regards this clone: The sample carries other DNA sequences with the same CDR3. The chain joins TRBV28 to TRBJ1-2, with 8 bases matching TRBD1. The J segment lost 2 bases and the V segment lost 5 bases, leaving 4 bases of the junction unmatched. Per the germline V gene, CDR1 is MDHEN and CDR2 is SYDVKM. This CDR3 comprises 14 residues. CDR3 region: CASSIGQGNYGYTF. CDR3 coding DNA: TGTGCCAGCAGTATTGGACAGGGAAACTATGGCTACACCTTC.

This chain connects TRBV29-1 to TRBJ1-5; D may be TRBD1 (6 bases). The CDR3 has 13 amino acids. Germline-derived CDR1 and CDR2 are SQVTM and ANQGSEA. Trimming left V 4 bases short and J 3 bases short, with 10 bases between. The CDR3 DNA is TGCAGCGTTGCTGGACAGACCAATCAGCCCCAGCATTTT. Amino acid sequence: CSVAGQTNQPQHF.

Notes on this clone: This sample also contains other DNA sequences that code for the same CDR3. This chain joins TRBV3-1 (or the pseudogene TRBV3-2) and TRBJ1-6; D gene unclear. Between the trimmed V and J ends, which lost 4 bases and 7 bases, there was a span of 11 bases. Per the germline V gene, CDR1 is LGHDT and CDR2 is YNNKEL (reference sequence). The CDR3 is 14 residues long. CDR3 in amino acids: CASSLGSGNSPLHF. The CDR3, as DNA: TGTGCCAGCAGCCTGGGTAGCGGGAATTCACCCCTCCACTTT.

The CDR3 DNA reads as TGTGCCAGCCTTGAGCCGGGACTAGAGGCCACTGAAGCTTTCTTT. As protein: CASLEPGLEATEAFF. The rearrangement links TRBV6-6 to TRBJ1-1; maybe TRBD1 (5 bases). This CDR3 is 15 amino acids long. V lost 8 bases and J lost 4, with 20 bases in between. The V gene's germline CDR1 is MNHNY and CDR2 SVGAGI (reference sequence).

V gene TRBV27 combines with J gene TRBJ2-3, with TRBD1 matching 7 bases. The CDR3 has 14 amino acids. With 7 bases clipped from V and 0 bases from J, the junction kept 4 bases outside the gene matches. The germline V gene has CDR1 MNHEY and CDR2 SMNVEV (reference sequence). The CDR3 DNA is TGTGCCAGCAAACGGGACAGTAGCACAGATACGCAGTATTTT. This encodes CASKRDSSTDTQYF.

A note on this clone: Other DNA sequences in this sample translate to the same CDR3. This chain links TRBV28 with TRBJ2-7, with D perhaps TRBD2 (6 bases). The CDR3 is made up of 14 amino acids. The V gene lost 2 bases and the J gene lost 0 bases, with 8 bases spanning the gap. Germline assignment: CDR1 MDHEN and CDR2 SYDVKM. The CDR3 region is CASSLTGGSYEQYF. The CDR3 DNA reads TGTGCCAGCAGTTTAACCGGGGGCTCCTACGAGCAGTACTTC.

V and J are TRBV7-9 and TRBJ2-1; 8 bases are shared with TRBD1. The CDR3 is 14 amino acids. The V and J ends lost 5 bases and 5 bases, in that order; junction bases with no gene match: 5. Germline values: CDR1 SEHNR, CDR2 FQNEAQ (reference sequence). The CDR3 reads CASSGTTGDNEQFF. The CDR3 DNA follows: TGTGCCAGCAGCGGGACGACAGGGGACAATGAGCAGTTCTTC.

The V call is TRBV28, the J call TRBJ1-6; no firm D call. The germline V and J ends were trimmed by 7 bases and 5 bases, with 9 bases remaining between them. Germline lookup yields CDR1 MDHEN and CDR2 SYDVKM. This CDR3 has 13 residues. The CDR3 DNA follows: TGTGCCAGCAAACTGGGCCATAATTCACCCCTCCACTTT. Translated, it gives CASKLGHNSPLHF.

The CDR3 coding sequence is TGTGCCATCAGTGAGTCAGGGGACAGGGGGCTCTACGAGCAGTACTTC. Its translation: CAISESGDRGLYEQYF. V and J are TRBV10-3 and TRBJ2-7, with TRBD1 matching 12 bases. Germline loops: CDR1 ENHRY, CDR2 SYGVKD. Trimming took 0 bases from V and 3 from J; bases not matched to a gene: 3. This CDR3 region has 16 residues.

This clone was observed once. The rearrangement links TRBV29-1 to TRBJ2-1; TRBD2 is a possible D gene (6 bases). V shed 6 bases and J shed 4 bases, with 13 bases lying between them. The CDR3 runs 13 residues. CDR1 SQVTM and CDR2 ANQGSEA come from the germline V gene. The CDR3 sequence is CSVPQGTYNEQFF. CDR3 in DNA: TGCAGCGTCCCACAAGGGACTTACAATGAGCAGTTCTTC.

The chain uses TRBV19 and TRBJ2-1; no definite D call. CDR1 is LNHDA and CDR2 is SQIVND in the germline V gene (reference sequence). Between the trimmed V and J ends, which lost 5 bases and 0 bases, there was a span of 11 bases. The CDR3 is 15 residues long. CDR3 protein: CASSASFSSYNEQFF. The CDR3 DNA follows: TGTGCCAGTAGTGCCTCATTTAGCTCCTACAATGAGCAGTTCTTC.

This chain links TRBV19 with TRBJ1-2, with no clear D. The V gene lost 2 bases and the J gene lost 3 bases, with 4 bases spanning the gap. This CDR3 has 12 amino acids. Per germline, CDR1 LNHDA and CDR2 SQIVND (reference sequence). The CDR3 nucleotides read TGTGCCAGTAGTATAAGCGACTATGGCTACACCTTC. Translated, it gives CASSISDYGYTF.

For the CDR3, the DNA is TGCGCCAGCAGTGGTGACAGGGGGCTCCAATCTGCCTACGAGCAGTACTTC. Its translation: CASSGDRGLQSAYEQYF. This chain links TRBV5-1 with TRBJ2-7; 10 positions match TRBD1. V shed 5 bases, J shed 2 bases, and the junction held 13 bases outside the gene matches. The germline V gene encodes CDR1 SGHRS and CDR2 YFSETQ. The CDR3 totals 17 residues.

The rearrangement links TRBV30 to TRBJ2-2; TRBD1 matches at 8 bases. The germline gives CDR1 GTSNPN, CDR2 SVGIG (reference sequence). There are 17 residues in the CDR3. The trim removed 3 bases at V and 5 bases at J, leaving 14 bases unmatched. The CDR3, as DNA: TGTGCCTGGAGGCCACCCTCGGGACAGGCCTATACCGGGGAGCTGTTTTTT. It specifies CAWRPPSGQAYTGELFF.

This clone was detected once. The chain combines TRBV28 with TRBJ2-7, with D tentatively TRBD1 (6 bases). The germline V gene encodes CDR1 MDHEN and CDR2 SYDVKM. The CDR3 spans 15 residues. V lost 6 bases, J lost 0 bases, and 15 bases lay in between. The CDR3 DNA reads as TGTGCCAGCAGACCTACTCAGGGGAGCTCCTACGAGCAGTACTTC. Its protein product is CASRPTQGSSYEQYF.

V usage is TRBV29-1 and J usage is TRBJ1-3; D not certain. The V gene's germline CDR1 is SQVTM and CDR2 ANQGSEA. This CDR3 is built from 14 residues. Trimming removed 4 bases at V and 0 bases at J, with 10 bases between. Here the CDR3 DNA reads TGCAGCGTTGGGGAGGCGATCTCTGGAAACACCATATATTTT. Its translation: CSVGEAISGNTIYF.

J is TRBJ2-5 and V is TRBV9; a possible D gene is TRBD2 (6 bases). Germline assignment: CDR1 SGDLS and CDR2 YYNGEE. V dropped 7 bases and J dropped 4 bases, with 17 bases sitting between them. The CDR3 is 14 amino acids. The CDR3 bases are TGTGCCAGCGGGTCTTCGGGAGAGAGAGAGACCCAGTACTTC. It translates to CASGSSGERETQYF.

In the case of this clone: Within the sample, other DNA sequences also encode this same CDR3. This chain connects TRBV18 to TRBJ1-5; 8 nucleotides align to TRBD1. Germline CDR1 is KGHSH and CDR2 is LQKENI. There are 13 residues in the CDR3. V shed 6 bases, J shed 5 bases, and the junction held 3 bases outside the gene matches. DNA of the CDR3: TGTGCCAGCTCCCAGGACAGGGATCAGCCCCAGCATTTT. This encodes CASSQDRDQPQHF. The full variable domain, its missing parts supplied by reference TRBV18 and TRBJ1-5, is NAGVMQNPRHLVRRRGQEARLRCSPMKGHSHVYWYRQLPEEGLKFMVYLQKENIIDESGMPKERFSAEFPKEGPSILRIQQVVRGDSAAYFCASSQDRDQPQHFGDGTRLSIL.

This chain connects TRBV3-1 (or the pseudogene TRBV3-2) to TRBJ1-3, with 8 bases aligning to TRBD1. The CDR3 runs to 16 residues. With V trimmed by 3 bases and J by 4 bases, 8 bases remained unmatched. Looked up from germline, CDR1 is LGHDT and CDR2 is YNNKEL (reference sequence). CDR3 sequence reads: CASSQDQGARGNTIYF. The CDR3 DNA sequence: TGTGCCAGCAGCCAGGACCAGGGGGCTCGAGGAAACACCATATATTTT.

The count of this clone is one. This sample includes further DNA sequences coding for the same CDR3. This CDR3 is CASSYSTGGHTGELFF. The DNA of the CDR3 is TGTGCCAGCAGTTACTCGACCGGAGGACACACCGGGGAGCTGTTTTTT. The chain joins TRBV6-5 to TRBJ2-2; TRBD2 might be the D (5 bases). This CDR3 region has 16 residues. V dropped 0 bases and J dropped 3 bases, with 11 bases sitting between them. CDR1 is MNHEY and CDR2 is SVGAGI in the germline V gene.

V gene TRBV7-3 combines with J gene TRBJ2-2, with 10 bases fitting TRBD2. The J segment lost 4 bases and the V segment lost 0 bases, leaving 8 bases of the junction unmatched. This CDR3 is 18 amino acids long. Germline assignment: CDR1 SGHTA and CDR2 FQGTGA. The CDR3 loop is CASSLTSLAGEATGELFF. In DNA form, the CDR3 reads TGTGCCAGCAGCTTAACGAGTCTAGCGGGAGAGGCCACCGGGGAGCTGTTTTTT.

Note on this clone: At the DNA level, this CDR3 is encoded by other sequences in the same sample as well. CDR3 protein: CASSPPTGGETQYF. DNA for the CDR3: TGTGCCAGCTCACCACCGACAGGAGGAGAGACCCAGTACTTC. This rearrangement joins TRBV18 to TRBJ2-5; D is possibly TRBD1 (6 bases). V lost 0 bases and J lost 4, with 9 bases in between. CDR3 length: 14 residues. Germline CDR1 reads KGHSH; CDR2 reads LQKENI.

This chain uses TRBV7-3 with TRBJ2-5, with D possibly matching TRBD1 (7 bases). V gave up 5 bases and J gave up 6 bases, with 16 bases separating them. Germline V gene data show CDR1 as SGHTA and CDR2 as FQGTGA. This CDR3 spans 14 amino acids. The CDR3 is CASSRTGEVKTQYF. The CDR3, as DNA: TGTGCCAGCAGCCGAACAGGGGAGGTTAAGACCCAGTACTTC.